This T cell receptor beta chain came from a study of blood T cell repertoires in COVID-19. The table came from immunoSEQ multiplex PCR; TCRdb's copy has only in-frame clones and leaves some out. The sample has 35,000 to 45,000 clones; over 75% are singletons. Trimming took 7 bases from V and 1 from J; bases not matched to a gene: 6. The CDR3 has 14 residues. Germline CDR1 reads MNHEY; CDR2 reads SVGAGI. The TCR was taken from a man in his sixties with active COVID-19. Sequencing was carried out using peripheral blood. This chain uses TRBV6-5 with TRBJ1-1, with 7 bases lining up with TRBD1. The DNA for the CDR3 is TGTGCCAGCAATCAGGCAGGGGGGAACACTGAAGCTTTCTTT. It codes for CASNQAGGNTEAFF.